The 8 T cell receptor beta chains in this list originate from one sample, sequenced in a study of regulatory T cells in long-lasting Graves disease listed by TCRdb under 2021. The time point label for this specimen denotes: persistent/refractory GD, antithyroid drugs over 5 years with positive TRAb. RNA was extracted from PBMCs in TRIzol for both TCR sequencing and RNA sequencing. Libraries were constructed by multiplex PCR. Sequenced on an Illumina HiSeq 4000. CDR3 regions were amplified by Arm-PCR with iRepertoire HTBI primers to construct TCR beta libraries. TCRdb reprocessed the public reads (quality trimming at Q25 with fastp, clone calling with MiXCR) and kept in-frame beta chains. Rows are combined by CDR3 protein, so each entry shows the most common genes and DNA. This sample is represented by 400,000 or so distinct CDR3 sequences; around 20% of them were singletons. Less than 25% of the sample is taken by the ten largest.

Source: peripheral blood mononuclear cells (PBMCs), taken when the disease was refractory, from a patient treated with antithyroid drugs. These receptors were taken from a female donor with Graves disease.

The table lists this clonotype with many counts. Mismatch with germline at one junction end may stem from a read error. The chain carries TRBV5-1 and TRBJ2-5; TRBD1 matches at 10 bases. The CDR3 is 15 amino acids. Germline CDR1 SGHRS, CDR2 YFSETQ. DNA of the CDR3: TGTGCCAGCAGCGCCCTGGGACAGGGGAGCGAGACCCAGTACTTC. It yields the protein CASSALGQGSETQYF.

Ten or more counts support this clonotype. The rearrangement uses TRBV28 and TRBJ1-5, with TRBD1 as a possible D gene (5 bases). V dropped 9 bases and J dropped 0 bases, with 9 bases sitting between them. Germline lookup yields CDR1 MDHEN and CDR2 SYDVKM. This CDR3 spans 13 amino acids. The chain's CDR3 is CASTGDSNQPQHF. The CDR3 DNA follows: TGTGCCAGTACGGGGGATAGCAATCAGCCCCAGCATTTT.

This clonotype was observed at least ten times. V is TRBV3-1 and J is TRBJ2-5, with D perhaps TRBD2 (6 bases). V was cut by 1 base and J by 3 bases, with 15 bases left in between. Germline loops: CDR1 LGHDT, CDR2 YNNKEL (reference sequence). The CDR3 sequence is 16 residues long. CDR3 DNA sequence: TGTGCCAGCAGCCAAGCGTCGGCGGGAACGAAAGAGACCCAGTACTTC. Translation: CASSQASAGTKETQYF.

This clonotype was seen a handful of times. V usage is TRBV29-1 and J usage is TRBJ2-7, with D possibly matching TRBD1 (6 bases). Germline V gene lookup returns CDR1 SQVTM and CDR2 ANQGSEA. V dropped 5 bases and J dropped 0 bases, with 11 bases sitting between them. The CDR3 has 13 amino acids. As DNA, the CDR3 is TGCAGCGTTTTGAGGGGGAGCTCCTACGAGCAGTACTTC. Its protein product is CSVLRGSSYEQYF.

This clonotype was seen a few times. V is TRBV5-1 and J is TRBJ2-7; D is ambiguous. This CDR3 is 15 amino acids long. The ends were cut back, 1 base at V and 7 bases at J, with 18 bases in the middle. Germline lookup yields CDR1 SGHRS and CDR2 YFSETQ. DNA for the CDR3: TGCGCCAGCAGCTTGCTCGGTTCCTCAACCTTGGAGCAGTACTTC. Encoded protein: CASSLLGSSTLEQYF.

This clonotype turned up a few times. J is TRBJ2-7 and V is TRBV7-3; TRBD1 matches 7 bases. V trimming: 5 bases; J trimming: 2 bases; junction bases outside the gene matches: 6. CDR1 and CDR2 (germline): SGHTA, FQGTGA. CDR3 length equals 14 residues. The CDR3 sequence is CASSPADRAYEQYF. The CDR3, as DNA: TGTGCCAGCAGCCCCGCCGACAGGGCCTACGAGCAGTACTTC.

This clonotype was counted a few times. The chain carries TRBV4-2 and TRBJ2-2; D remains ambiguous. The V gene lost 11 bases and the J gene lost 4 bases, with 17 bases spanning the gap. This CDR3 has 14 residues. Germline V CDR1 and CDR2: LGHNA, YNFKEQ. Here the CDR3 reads CAGRYLGGTGELFF. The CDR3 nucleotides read TGTGCCGGCCGTTATTTAGGTGGCACCGGGGAGCTGTTTTTT.

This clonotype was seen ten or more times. The CDR3 loop is CASSRTQVYEQYF. The CDR3 bases are TGTGCCAGCAGTCGGACTCAGGTCTACGAGCAGTACTTC. The chain links TRBV27 to TRBJ2-7, with D tentatively TRBD2 (5 bases). Between the trimmed V and J ends, which lost 5 bases and 3 bases, there was a span of 11 bases. Germline CDR1 is MNHEY and CDR2 is SMNVEV (reference sequence). The CDR3 extends over 13 amino acids.